This passage covers 8 T cell receptor beta chains from one sample sequenced in a study of long-term antiretroviral therapy in people with HIV. The assay, immunoSEQ v3.0, was run at survey level. Clones were read by immunoSEQ multiplex PCR, and TCRdb kept only the in-frame ones, dropping some. The data show 15,000 to 20,000 clones, around four fifths seen once. The specimen comprised unsorted PBMCs, sampled less than 2.2 years before starting antiretroviral therapy. These receptors originate from a man under 40 with HIV.

The CDR3, as DNA: TGTGCCAGCAGTTCCACAGGGTTAGTCGGGGAGCTGTTTTTT. It is translated as CASSSTGLVGELFF. The rearrangement links TRBV5-8 to TRBJ2-2, with D possibly matching TRBD1 (6 bases). The V end lost 5 bases, the J end lost 7 bases, and 15 bases lay between the germline ends. The CDR3 sequence is 14 residues long. CDR1 is SGHTS, CDR2 YDEGEE, per germline.

This clone was seen only a few times. The chain links TRBV7-9 to TRBJ2-7; the D gene is possibly TRBD2 (5 bases). The CDR3 spans 11 residues. Germline CDR1 and CDR2: SEHNR and FQNEAQ (reference sequence). V shed 5 bases and J shed 6 bases, with 8 bases lying between them. The chain's CDR3 is CASSAGSEQYF. The CDR3 bases are TGTGCCAGCAGCGCGGGTAGCGAGCAGTACTTC.

The rearrangement uses TRBV6-5 and TRBJ1-2; D call uncertain. Germline assignment: CDR1 MNHEY and CDR2 SVGAGI. Trimming pared 6 bases from V and 2 bases from J, leaving 13 bases between. The CDR3 loop spans 14 amino acids. The CDR3 DNA sequence: TGTGCCAGCAGCACCCTGACGGGGAACTATGGCTACACCTTC. It translates to CASSTLTGNYGYTF.

By share, this clone ranks as medium-sized. The chain recombines TRBV5-1 with TRBJ2-5, with D tentatively TRBD1 (5 bases). Germline lookup yields CDR1 SGHRS and CDR2 YFSETQ. Trimming shortened V by 6 bases and J by 2 bases, and 11 bases separated the two germline ends. The CDR3 runs 13 residues. The CDR3 loop is CASKGHTQETQYF. CDR3 coding DNA: TGCGCCAGCAAGGGGCATACTCAAGAGACCCAGTACTTC.

This chain uses TRBV12-5 with TRBJ1-1; 10 bases align to TRBD1. Germline V gene sequence: CDR1 LGHNT, CDR2 FRNRAP. Unmatched junction bases numbered 7, after V lost 5 bases and J lost 4 bases. The CDR3 consists of 15 residues. The CDR3 loop is CASGSPGQGLTEAFF. Written as DNA, the CDR3 is TGTGCTAGTGGTAGTCCGGGACAGGGGCTCACTGAAGCTTTCTTT. Variable domain in full (rest from reference TRBV12-5 and TRBJ1-1): DARVTQTPRHKVTEMGQEVTMRCQPILGHNTVFWYRQTMMQGLELLAYFRNRAPLDDSGMPKDRFSAEMPDATLATLKIQPSEPRDSAVYFCASGSPGQGLTEAFFGQGTRLTVV.

The V and J genes are TRBV6-1 and TRBJ2-7; D remains ambiguous. Trimming removed 2 bases from V and 5 bases from J, with 7 bases in between. CDR3 length: 12 residues. Per the germline V gene, CDR1 is MNHNS and CDR2 is SASEGT. For the CDR3, the DNA is TGTGCCAGCAGTGAACGGCTGGACGAGCAGTACTTC. Residues: CASSERLDEQYF.

The chain recombines TRBV29-1 with TRBJ2-1; D is undetermined. CDR1 and CDR2 (germline): SQVTM, ANQGSEA. CDR3 length equals 14 residues. Deletions cut 3 bases from V and 7 bases from J, with 16 bases between. The CDR3 bases are TGCAGCGTTGATATGTGGGGTAGCCTGAATGAGCAGTTCTTC. Protein sequence: CSVDMWGSLNEQFF.

This clone was seen a single time. This chain connects TRBV10-3 to TRBJ2-5, with 7 bases fitting TRBD2. From germline, CDR1 is ENHRY and CDR2 SYGVKD. The CDR3 has 14 amino acids. V was clipped by 8 bases and J by 0 bases; unmatched bases: 6. CDR3 loop: CAIGSSGDQETQYF. The DNA of the CDR3 is TGTGCCATCGGATCAAGCGGGGACCAAGAGACCCAGTACTTC.